A selection of T cell receptor beta chains follows, all from one sample in a study of PD-1 blockade in mismatch repair-deficient tumors. Profiled with immunoSEQ multiplex PCR; TCRdb holds only in-frame clones, not every one. This sample has about 25,000 clones, with approximately 84% found just once. The starting material was PBMCs, obtained before pembrolizumab treatment. These receptor sequences come from an adult with mismatch repair-deficient cancer. The CDR3 runs from the conserved cysteine through the conserved F or W. Each record gives: D gene, J gene, CDR3 length, V gene, clone size, CDR3 DNA, CDR3 protein. The D gene is left open where the match is weak. Only some rows state a clone size, as once, few, many or a class for expanded clones.

d_gene: NA
j_gene: TRBJ2-3
len: 15
v_gene: TRBV29-1
abundance: NA
CDR3nt: TGCAGCGCCTCCCCCTATAGCGGATCCACAGATACGCAGTATTTT
CDR3aa: CSASPYSGSTDTQYF

d_gene: NA
j_gene: TRBJ2-1
len: 13
v_gene: TRBV7-9
abundance: NA
CDR3nt: TGTGCCAGCACACCGAGCTCCTACAATGAGCAGTTCTTC
CDR3aa: CASTPSSYNEQFF

d_gene: NA
j_gene: TRBJ2-7
len: 13
v_gene: TRBV2
abundance: NA
CDR3nt: TGTGCCAGCATTCGGGAGTTGGGGTACGAGCAGTACTTC
CDR3aa: CASIRELGYEQYF

d_gene: TRBD1
j_gene: TRBJ2-3
len: 16
v_gene: TRBV14
abundance: NA
CDR3nt: TGTGCCAGCAGCCCTTACAGGGGACGAGACACAGATACGCAGTATTTT
CDR3aa: CASSPYRGRDTDTQYF

d_gene: TRBD1
j_gene: TRBJ2-5
len: 14
v_gene: TRBV2
abundance: NA
CDR3nt: TGTGCCAGCAGGGTCACAGGGGGAGTAGAGACCCAGTACTTC
CDR3aa: CASRVTGGVETQYF

d_gene: TRBD2
j_gene: TRBJ2-1
len: 15
v_gene: TRBV5-1
abundance: NA
CDR3nt: TGCGCCAGCAACCCAAGCGGGAATCAATGGGATGAGCAGTTCTTC
CDR3aa: CASNPSGNQWDEQFF

d_gene: NA
j_gene: TRBJ2-1
len: 17
v_gene: TRBV15
abundance: NA
CDR3nt: TGTGCCACCAGCAGAGATCTGTCGCCTAGCTCCTACAATGAGCAGTTCTTC
CDR3aa: CATSRDLSPSSYNEQFF

d_gene: TRBD2
j_gene: TRBJ2-7
len: 14
v_gene: TRBV7-2
abundance: few
CDR3nt: TGTGCCAGCAGCCCCTCGGCGGGAGTCTACGAGCAGTACTTC
CDR3aa: CASSPSAGVYEQYF

d_gene: TRBD2
j_gene: TRBJ2-7
len: 15
v_gene: TRBV7-2
abundance: NA
CDR3nt: TGTGCCAGCAGCTTAGACCCTAGCGGAGCTTACGAGCAGTACTTC
CDR3aa: CASSLDPSGAYEQYF

d_gene: NA
j_gene: TRBJ2-7
len: 11
v_gene: TRBV5-8
abundance: few
CDR3nt: TGTGCCAGCAGCAAGGGGCACGAGCAGTACTTC
CDR3aa: CASSKGHEQYF

d_gene: TRBD1
j_gene: TRBJ1-2
len: 14
v_gene: TRBV27
abundance: once
CDR3nt: TGTGCCAGCAGTCTAACAGGGGCTAACTATGGCTACACCTTC
CDR3aa: CASSLTGANYGYTF

d_gene: NA
j_gene: TRBJ2-7
len: 14
v_gene: TRBV6-6
abundance: few
CDR3nt: TGTGCCAGCAGCCGAATAGCGGAGACCTACGAGCAGTACTTC
CDR3aa: CASSRIAETYEQYF

d_gene: NA
j_gene: TRBJ2-1
len: 13
v_gene: TRBV7-2
abundance: NA
CDR3nt: TGTGCCAGCAGCTTAGGACAGTTCCGAGAGCAGTTCTTC
CDR3aa: CASSLGQFREQFF

d_gene: NA
j_gene: TRBJ2-2
len: 15
v_gene: TRBV7-3
abundance: NA
CDR3nt: TGTGCCAGCAGCCAGATGGACTCCGGGGGCGGGGAGCTGTTTTTT
CDR3aa: CASSQMDSGGGELFF

d_gene: NA
j_gene: TRBJ2-5
len: 14
v_gene: TRBV7-6
abundance: NA
CDR3nt: TGTGCCAGCAGCTTGAGCAGGGGCGGGGAGACCCAGTACTTC
CDR3aa: CASSLSRGGETQYF

d_gene: NA
j_gene: TRBJ2-3
len: 16
v_gene: TRBV5-1
abundance: NA
CDR3nt: TGCGCCAGCAGCTTGGACGCGCCTTCTGACACAGATACGCAGTATTTT
CDR3aa: CASSLDAPSDTDTQYF

d_gene: NA
j_gene: TRBJ2-7
len: 14
v_gene: TRBV9
abundance: few
CDR3nt: TGTGCCAGCAACTGTATAAGCGGGCCCTACGAGCAGTACTTC
CDR3aa: CASNCISGPYEQYF

d_gene: TRBD2
j_gene: TRBJ2-1
len: 15
v_gene: TRBV7-3
abundance: NA
CDR3nt: TGTGCCAGCAGCCCCACACGGACTAGCAACAATGAGCAGTTCTTC
CDR3aa: CASSPTRTSNNEQFF

d_gene: TRBD1
j_gene: TRBJ1-2
len: 17
v_gene: TRBV11-2
abundance: NA
CDR3nt: TGTGCCAGCACCTCTCACCCCGGGACAGGGGATTTTCTTGGCTACACCTTC
CDR3aa: CASTSHPGTGDFLGYTF

d_gene: TRBD2
j_gene: TRBJ2-7
len: 15
v_gene: TRBV5-1
abundance: NA
CDR3nt: TGCGCCAGCAGCTTGGGACTAGCGGCTTCTTACGAGCAGTACTTC
CDR3aa: CASSLGLAASYEQYF

d_gene: TRBD1
j_gene: TRBJ2-7
len: 17
v_gene: TRBV5-1
abundance: NA
CDR3nt: TGCGCCAGCAGCTTGTCGGGTGGGGGACAGGGAACTTACGAGCAGTACTTC
CDR3aa: CASSLSGGGQGTYEQYF

d_gene: TRBD1
j_gene: TRBJ1-5
len: 14
v_gene: TRBV6-5
abundance: few
CDR3nt: TGTGCCAGCAGTTCGGACAGGGGAGGTCAGCCCCAGCATTTT
CDR3aa: CASSSDRGGQPQHF

d_gene: TRBD1
j_gene: TRBJ2-5
len: 17
v_gene: TRBV15
abundance: NA
CDR3nt: TGTGCCACCAGCGAAATGGTCCGGGACAGATTAAGGGAGACCCAGTACTTC
CDR3aa: CATSEMVRDRLRETQYF

d_gene: NA
j_gene: TRBJ1-1
len: 14
v_gene: TRBV27
abundance: NA
CDR3nt: TGTGCCAGCAGAAGTTTAGGGGGAAGAACTGAAGCTTTCTTT
CDR3aa: CASRSLGGRTEAFF

d_gene: TRBD1
j_gene: TRBJ2-1
len: 16
v_gene: TRBV27
abundance: NA
CDR3nt: TGTGCCAGCAGTCCCCACGGGACAGGGGGTTACAATGAGCAGTTCTTC
CDR3aa: CASSPHGTGGYNEQFF

d_gene: TRBD2
j_gene: TRBJ2-7
len: 15
v_gene: TRBV28
abundance: NA
CDR3nt: TGTGCCAGCAGGGACCCTAGCGGCCTGGGGTACGAGCAGTACTTC
CDR3aa: CASRDPSGLGYEQYF

d_gene: TRBD1
j_gene: TRBJ2-7
len: 17
v_gene: TRBV5-5
abundance: NA
CDR3nt: TGTGCCAGCACCTTGGACCTGCGACAGGGGACATCCTACGAGCAGTACTTC
CDR3aa: CASTLDLRQGTSYEQYF

d_gene: NA
j_gene: TRBJ2-1
len: 15
v_gene: TRBV9
abundance: NA
CDR3nt: TGTGCCAGCAGCCCGGGACTTAGCTCCTACAATGAGCAGTTCTTC
CDR3aa: CASSPGLSSYNEQFF

d_gene: TRBD2
j_gene: TRBJ2-2
len: 16
v_gene: TRBV4-2
abundance: NA
CDR3nt: TGTGCCAGCAGCCTGGTGGACAGCGGGAGTCCCGGGGAGCTGTTTTTT
CDR3aa: CASSLVDSGSPGELFF

d_gene: TRBD2
j_gene: TRBJ2-3
len: 15
v_gene: TRBV6-4
abundance: NA
CDR3nt: TGTGCCAGCAGTGCCCTAGCGGAAACCACAGATACGCAGTATTTT
CDR3aa: CASSALAETTDTQYF

d_gene: NA
j_gene: TRBJ2-1
len: 13
v_gene: TRBV7-9
abundance: NA
CDR3nt: TGTGCCAGCTGTCTTAGCTCCTACAATGAGCAGTTCTTC
CDR3aa: CASCLSSYNEQFF

d_gene: TRBD2
j_gene: TRBJ2-1
len: 14
v_gene: TRBV10-3
abundance: NA
CDR3nt: TGTGCCATCAGTGCCCGGGACTACCGTAATGAGCAGTTCTTC
CDR3aa: CAISARDYRNEQFF

d_gene: NA
j_gene: TRBJ2-7
len: 17
v_gene: TRBV15
abundance: few
CDR3nt: TGTGCCACCAGCAGAGTTGGCGGGCGACTGAGGTCCTACGAGCAGTACTTC
CDR3aa: CATSRVGGRLRSYEQYF

d_gene: TRBD1
j_gene: TRBJ2-5
len: 15
v_gene: TRBV7-2
abundance: NA
CDR3nt: TGTGCCAGCAGCTCCGACAGGGGGCGGGAAGAGACCCAGTACTTC
CDR3aa: CASSSDRGREETQYF

d_gene: NA
j_gene: TRBJ1-2
len: 15
v_gene: TRBV9
abundance: NA
CDR3nt: TGTGCCAGCAGCGTAGCACCTAAAACCGGCTATGGCTACACCTTC
CDR3aa: CASSVAPKTGYGYTF

d_gene: TRBD2
j_gene: TRBJ2-3
len: 18
v_gene: TRBV18
abundance: NA
CDR3nt: TGTGCCAGCTCACCAGCCCTAGCGGGAGTGGGGGGCACAGATACGCAGTATTTT
CDR3aa: CASSPALAGVGGTDTQYF

d_gene: TRBD1
j_gene: TRBJ2-5
len: 14
v_gene: TRBV11-2
abundance: NA
CDR3nt: TGTGCCAGCAGCTTTGGACAGGGGGCCGAGACCCAGTACTTC
CDR3aa: CASSFGQGAETQYF

d_gene: NA
j_gene: TRBJ1-1
len: 9
v_gene: TRBV7-9
abundance: once
CDR3nt: TGTGCCACGCGCACTGAAGCTTTCTTT
CDR3aa: CATRTEAFF

d_gene: TRBD2
j_gene: TRBJ2-1
len: 16
v_gene: TRBV4-1
abundance: NA
CDR3nt: TGCGCCAGCAGCCAACTACTAGCGGGAGTCGGTCGGGAGCAGTTCTTC
CDR3aa: CASSQLLAGVGREQFF

d_gene: TRBD1
j_gene: TRBJ2-7
len: 15
v_gene: TRBV14
abundance: NA
CDR3nt: TGTGCCAGCAGCCGAGACAGGGGAAGCTCCTACGAGCAGTACTTC
CDR3aa: CASSRDRGSSYEQYF

d_gene: NA
j_gene: TRBJ1-1
len: 14
v_gene: TRBV2
abundance: NA
CDR3nt: TGTGCCAGCAGTGGTTGGGGGGGGAGTACTGAAGCTTTCTTT
CDR3aa: CASSGWGGSTEAFF

d_gene: TRBD1
j_gene: TRBJ1-5
len: 16
v_gene: TRBV2
abundance: NA
CDR3nt: TGTGCCAGCAGTGGACAGGGACCTGTGGAATGGCAGCCCCAGCATTTT
CDR3aa: CASSGQGPVEWQPQHF

d_gene: TRBD1
j_gene: TRBJ2-5
len: 15
v_gene: TRBV7-7
abundance: NA
CDR3nt: TGTGCCAGCAGCGATGCCTCGGGGACAGGGGAGACCCAGTACTTC
CDR3aa: CASSDASGTGETQYF

d_gene: TRBD2
j_gene: TRBJ2-3
len: 14
v_gene: TRBV9
abundance: NA
CDR3nt: TGTGCCAGCAGCGTAGCGGCGGGAGTAGATACGCAGTATTTT
CDR3aa: CASSVAAGVDTQYF

d_gene: NA
j_gene: TRBJ2-4
len: 18
v_gene: TRBV27
abundance: once
CDR3nt: TGTGCCAGCAGGCAAAGTCCGGGTTCACAACTAGCCAAAAACATTCAGTACTTC
CDR3aa: CASRQSPGSQLAKNIQYF

d_gene: NA
j_gene: TRBJ1-4
len: 14
v_gene: TRBV5-6
abundance: NA
CDR3nt: TGTGCCAGCAGCTCGAGGGGGAGGGATGAAAAACTGTTTTTT
CDR3aa: CASSSRGRDEKLFF

d_gene: NA
j_gene: TRBJ2-1
len: 13
v_gene: TRBV10-2
abundance: NA
CDR3nt: TGCGCCAGCAGTGATGCCCTATACAATGAGCAGTTCTTC
CDR3aa: CASSDALYNEQFF

d_gene: NA
j_gene: TRBJ2-2
len: 14
v_gene: TRBV7-6
abundance: NA
CDR3nt: TGTGCCAGCAGCTTAGTAGGGGACACCGGGGAGCTGTTTTTT
CDR3aa: CASSLVGDTGELFF